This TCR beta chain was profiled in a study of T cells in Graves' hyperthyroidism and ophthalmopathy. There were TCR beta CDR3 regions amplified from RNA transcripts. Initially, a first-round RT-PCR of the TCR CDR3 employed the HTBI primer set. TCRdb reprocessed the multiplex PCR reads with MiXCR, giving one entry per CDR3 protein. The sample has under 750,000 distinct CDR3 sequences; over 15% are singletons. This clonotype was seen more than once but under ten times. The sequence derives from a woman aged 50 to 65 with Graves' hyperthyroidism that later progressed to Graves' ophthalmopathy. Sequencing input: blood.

The CDR3 sequence: CASSFGPRGRNTEAFF. CDR3 sequence (DNA): TGCGCCAGCAGCTTTGGGCCTCGGGGTAGGAACACTGAAGCTTTCTTT. This chain connects TRBV5-1 to TRBJ1-1; D unclear. V lost 2 bases and J 1 base, leaving 15 bases between the germline ends. Germline lookup yields CDR1 SGHRS and CDR2 YFSETQ. CDR3 length: 16 amino acids.